The T cell receptor (beta chain) described here comes from a study of cytomegalovirus exposure and HLA in healthy donors. The PCR had 60 Vbeta and 13 Jbeta primers. The repertoire was sequenced with immunoSEQ multiplex PCR; TCRdb's copy has only in-frame clones and lacks some. The sample contains under 150,000 clones, 70% to 75% of which appear only once. The length of the CDR3 is 15 residues. Germline-derived CDR1 and CDR2 are SGHAT and FQNNGV. Trimming left V 2 bases short and J 4 bases short, with 14 bases between. V gene TRBV11-2 combines with J gene TRBJ1-1; unclear D gene. This TCR was sampled from a young man in good health and CMV-seronegative. Specimen: PBMCs. CDR3: CASSLSRGFITEAFF. CDR3 coding DNA: TGTGCCAGCAGCTTATCCCGGGGTTTTATCACTGAAGCTTTCTTT.